This T cell receptor beta chain originates from a study of PD-1 blockade in classical Hodgkin lymphoma. Findings of the study overall: Newly diagnosed patients were reported to exhibit reduced baseline TCR diversity relative to healthy donors.

As concerns this clone: The antigen remains unidentified.

The CDR3 totals 17 residues. V lost 5 bases, J lost 6 bases, and 23 bases lay in between. Germline-derived CDR1 and CDR2 are SGHAT and FQNNGV. Method: immunoSEQ multiplex PCR; TCRdb's copy keeps in-frame clones and lacks some. Of about 58,000 clones detected, about 91% appear once; the ten largest clones hold under 11%. Autologous stem cell transplantation was followed by relapse in every patient, and brentuximab vedotin exposure varied. This clonotype originated in a human donor with classical Hodgkin lymphoma. The chain couples TRBV11-2 to TRBJ2-1; TRBD2 is a possible D gene (6 bases). Sequenced material: peripheral blood mononuclear cells (PBMCs), taken before the second cycle of nivolumab. The CDR3 spells CASSPPGTPVTLNEQFF. The CDR3 DNA sequence: TGTGCCAGCAGCCCACCCGGGACTCCGGTTACACTCAATGAGCAGTTCTTC.